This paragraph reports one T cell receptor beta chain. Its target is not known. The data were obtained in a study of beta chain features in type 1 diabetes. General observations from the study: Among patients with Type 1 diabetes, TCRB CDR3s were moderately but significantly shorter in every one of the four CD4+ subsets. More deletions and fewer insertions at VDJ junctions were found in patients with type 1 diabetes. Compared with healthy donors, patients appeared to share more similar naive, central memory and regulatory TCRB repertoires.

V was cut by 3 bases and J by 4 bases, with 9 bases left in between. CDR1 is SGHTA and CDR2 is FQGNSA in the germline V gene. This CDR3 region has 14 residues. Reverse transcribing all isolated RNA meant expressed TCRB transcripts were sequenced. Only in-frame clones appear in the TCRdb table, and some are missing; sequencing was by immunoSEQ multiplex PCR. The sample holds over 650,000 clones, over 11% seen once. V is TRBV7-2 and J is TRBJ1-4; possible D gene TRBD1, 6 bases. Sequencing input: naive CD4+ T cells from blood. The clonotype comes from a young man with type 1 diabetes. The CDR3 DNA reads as TGTGCCAGCAGCTTGACCAGGGGTAATGAAAAACTGTTTTTT. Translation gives CASSLTRGNEKLFF.